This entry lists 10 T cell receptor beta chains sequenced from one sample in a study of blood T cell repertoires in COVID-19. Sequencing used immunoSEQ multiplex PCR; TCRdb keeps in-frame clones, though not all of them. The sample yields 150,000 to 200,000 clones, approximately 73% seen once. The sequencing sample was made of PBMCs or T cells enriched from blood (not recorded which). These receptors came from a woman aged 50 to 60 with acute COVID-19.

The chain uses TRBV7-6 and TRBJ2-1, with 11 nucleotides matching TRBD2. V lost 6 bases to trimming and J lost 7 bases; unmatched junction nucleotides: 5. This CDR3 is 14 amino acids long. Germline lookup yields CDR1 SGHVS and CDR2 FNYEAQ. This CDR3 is CASSSSGGPNEQFF. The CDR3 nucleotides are TGTGCCAGCAGTTCTAGCGGGGGGCCAAATGAGCAGTTCTTC.

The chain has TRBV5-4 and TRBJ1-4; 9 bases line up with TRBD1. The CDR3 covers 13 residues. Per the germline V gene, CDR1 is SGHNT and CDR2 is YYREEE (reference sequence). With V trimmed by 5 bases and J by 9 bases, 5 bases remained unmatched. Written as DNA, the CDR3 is TGTGCCAGCAGGCCGGACAGGGGACAAAAACTGTTTTTT. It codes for CASRPDRGQKLFF.

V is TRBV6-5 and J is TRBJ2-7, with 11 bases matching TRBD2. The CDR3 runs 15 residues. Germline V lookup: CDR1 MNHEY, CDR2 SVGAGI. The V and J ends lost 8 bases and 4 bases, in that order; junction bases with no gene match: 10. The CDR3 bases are TGTGCCAGCCAACCGGCTAGCGGGGGGAGTTACGAGCAGTACGTC. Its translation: CASQPASGGSYEQYV.

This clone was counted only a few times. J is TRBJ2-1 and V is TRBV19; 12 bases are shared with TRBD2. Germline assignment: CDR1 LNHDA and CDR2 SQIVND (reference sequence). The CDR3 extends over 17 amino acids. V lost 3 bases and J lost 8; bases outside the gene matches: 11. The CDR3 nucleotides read TGTGCCAGTAGTATCCGAACTAGCGGGGGGAGTAATGATGAGCAGTTCTTC. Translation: CASSIRTSGGSNDEQFF.

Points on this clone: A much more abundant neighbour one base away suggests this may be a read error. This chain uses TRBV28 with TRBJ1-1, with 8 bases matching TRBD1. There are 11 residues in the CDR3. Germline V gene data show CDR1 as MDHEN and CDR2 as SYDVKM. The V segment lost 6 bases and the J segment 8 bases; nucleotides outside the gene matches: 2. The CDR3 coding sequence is TGTGCCAGCAGCTGGGACAGGGAAGCTTTCTTT. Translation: CASSWDREAFF.

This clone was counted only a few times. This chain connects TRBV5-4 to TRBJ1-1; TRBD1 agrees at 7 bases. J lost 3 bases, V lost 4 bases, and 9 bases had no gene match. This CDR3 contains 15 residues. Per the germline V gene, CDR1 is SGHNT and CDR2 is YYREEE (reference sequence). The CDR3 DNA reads TGTGCCAGCAGCCCCTCCACAGGGGTGGACACTGAAGCTTTCTTT. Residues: CASSPSTGVDTEAFF.

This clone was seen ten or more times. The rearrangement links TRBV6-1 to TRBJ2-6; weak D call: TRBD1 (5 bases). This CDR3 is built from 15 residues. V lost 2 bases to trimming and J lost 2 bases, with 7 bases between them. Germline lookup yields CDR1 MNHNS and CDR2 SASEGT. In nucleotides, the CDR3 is TGTGCCAGCAGTGAACCAGGGCCTGGGGCCAACGTCCTGACTTTC. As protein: CASSEPGPGANVLTF.

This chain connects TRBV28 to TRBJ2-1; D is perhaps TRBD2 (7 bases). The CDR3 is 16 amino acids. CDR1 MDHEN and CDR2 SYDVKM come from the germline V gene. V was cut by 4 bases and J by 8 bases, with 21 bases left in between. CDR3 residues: CASSSRREGGIHEQFF. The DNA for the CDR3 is TGTGCCAGCAGTTCCCGAAGGGAGGGGGGTATCCATGAGCAGTTCTTC.

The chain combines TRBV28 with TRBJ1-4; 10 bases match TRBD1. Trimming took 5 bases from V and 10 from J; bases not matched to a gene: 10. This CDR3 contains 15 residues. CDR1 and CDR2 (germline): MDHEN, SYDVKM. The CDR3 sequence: CASSLTTGQGLKLFF. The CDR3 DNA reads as TGTGCCAGCAGTCTGACTACGGGACAGGGGTTAAAACTGTTTTTT.

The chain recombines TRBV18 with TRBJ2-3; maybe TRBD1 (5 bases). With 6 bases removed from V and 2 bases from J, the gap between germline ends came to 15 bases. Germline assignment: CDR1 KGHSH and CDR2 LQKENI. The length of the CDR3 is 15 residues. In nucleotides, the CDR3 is TGTGCCAGCTCGCAAAACCAGGGAAACACAGATACGCAGTATTTT. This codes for CASSQNQGNTDTQYF.